Following are 30 T cell receptor beta chains from one sample sequenced in a study of cytomegalovirus exposure and HLA in healthy donors (dated by TCRdb to about 2017). Libraries were built with the immunoSEQ multiplex PCR assay. For the multiplex PCR, a mixture combining 60 forward primers for TCR Vbeta segments and 13 reverse primers for TCR Jbeta segments was used. In its TCRdb copy, this immuneACCESS table keeps in-frame sequences only and misses some clones. Where compared with another copy, unresolved V genes explain less than half of these, and the others have no known cause. This sample comprises some 140,000 clones, about 80% of them detected only once. Together, the top ten hold approximately 1.2% of the sample. The source material was PBMCs. The receptor source for this set is a man in his fifties or sixties in good health and CMV-seronegative.

The genes are TRBV9 and TRBJ2-1; 7 bases match TRBD1. V gave up 4 bases and J gave up 16 bases; unmatched junction bases: 11. Per the germline V gene, CDR1 is SGDLS and CDR2 is YYNGEE. This CDR3 has 12 residues. CDR3 sequence (DNA): TGTGCCAGCAGCCCTGGGACAGTAGGGGAATTCTTC. Its translation is CASSPGTVGEFF.

The chain recombines TRBV10-3 with TRBJ1-4; 8 bases are a match to TRBD1. The CDR3 runs 15 residues. The V segment lost 0 bases and the J segment 6 bases; nucleotides outside the gene matches: 3. Germline CDR1 ENHRY, CDR2 SYGVKD. For the CDR3, the DNA is TGTGCCATCAGTGAGTCCGGGACAGGCTATGAAAAACTGTTTTTT. Translated: CAISESGTGYEKLFF.

V is TRBV9 and J is TRBJ2-7; TRBD2 agrees at 8 bases. The CDR3 contains 15 residues. The germline V gene has CDR1 SGDLS and CDR2 YYNGEE. Trimming removed 0 bases from V and 7 bases from J; junction bases left unmatched: 9. CDR3 amino acids: CASSVAAGGPTEQYF. CDR3 sequence (DNA): TGTGCCAGCAGCGTAGCGGCGGGAGGCCCCACGGAGCAGTACTTC.

The chain combines TRBV5-4 with TRBJ2-1; perhaps TRBD2 as D (6 bases). V was clipped by 2 bases and J by 4 bases, with 7 bases between them. The CDR3 sequence is 13 residues long. Germline CDR1 is SGHNT and CDR2 is YYREEE (reference sequence). The CDR3 DNA reads TGTGCCAGCAGCTTCGCGGGATACAATGAGCAGTTCTTC. Translating it yields CASSFAGYNEQFF.

Only a few counts were recorded for this clone. The chain employs TRBV6-5 and TRBJ1-1; D remains ambiguous. CDR3 length: 14 residues. Between the trimmed V and J ends, which lost 8 bases and 0 bases, there was a span of 13 bases. Germline assignment: CDR1 MNHEY and CDR2 SVGAGI. The CDR3 region is CASYERNMNTEAFF. CDR3 DNA sequence: TGTGCCAGCTACGAGAGGAACATGAACACTGAAGCTTTCTTT.

Concerning this clone itself: A junction end diverges from the germline sequence, so it may reflect a read error. The same CDR3 also results from other DNA sequences found in this sample. This chain uses TRBV25-1 with TRBJ1-2, with D possibly matching TRBD1 (5 bases). This CDR3 comprises 13 residues. From germline, CDR1 is MGHDK and CDR2 SYGVNS. CDR3: CASSETGDYGYTF. The CDR3 DNA sequence: TGCGCCAGCAGTGAGACGGGGGACTATGGCTACACCTTC.

V usage is TRBV14 and J usage is TRBJ2-3, with 8 bases matching TRBD2. CDR3 size: 15 residues. The V gene end was trimmed by 3 bases and the J gene end by 8 bases; junction bases not matched to a gene: 10. Germline CDR1 reads SGHDN; CDR2 reads FVKESK. The CDR3 nucleotides are TGTGCCAGCAGCCATCCCGGGTCCGGGAGGGGTACGCAGTATTTT. It translates to CASSHPGSGRGTQYF.

The chain links TRBV28 to TRBJ1-2; D gene uncertain. From germline, CDR1 is MDHEN and CDR2 SYDVKM. This CDR3 contains 14 residues. The V end was cut by 3 bases, the J end by 0 bases, with 8 bases between. The chain's CDR3 is CASSLALANYGYTF. The CDR3, as DNA: TGTGCCAGCAGTTTGGCACTAGCTAACTATGGCTACACCTTC.

Concerning this clone itself: At one end, the junction sequence differs from germline, possibly due to a read error. The chain combines TRBV5-1 with TRBJ2-1; weak D call: TRBD2 (5 bases). Germline lookup yields CDR1 SGHRS and CDR2 YFSETQ. The CDR3 sequence is 13 residues long. This chain's CDR3 is CASSLDGSDEQFF. As DNA, the CDR3 is TGCGCCAGCAGTTTGGATGGTAGCGATGAGCAGTTCTTC.

The V gene is TRBV27, the J gene TRBJ1-1, with D tentatively TRBD1 (6 bases). Trimming took off 6 bases at V and 11 bases at J, with 19 bases between the two ends. Germline CDR1 and CDR2: MNHEY and SMNVEV (reference sequence). The CDR3 extends over 13 amino acids. CDR3 in DNA: TGTGCCAGCAGGCAAGGGGGGGGGTTGGGCGCTTTCTTT. This sequence encodes CASRQGGGLGAFF.

This clone turned up a few times. The chain has TRBV5-4 and TRBJ2-6, with 7 positions matching TRBD1. CDR1 and CDR2 from the germline V gene are SGHNT and YYREEE (reference sequence). The CDR3 has 15 amino acids. V lost 4 bases to trimming and J lost 1 base; unmatched junction nucleotides: 2. CDR3 amino acids: CASSLQGSGANVLTF. In DNA, the CDR3 is TGTGCCAGCAGCCTACAGGGGTCTGGGGCCAACGTCCTGACTTTC.

This clone has a handful of counts. The chain uses TRBV18 and TRBJ1-1, with a tentative D call TRBD1 (5 bases). From germline, CDR1 is KGHSH and CDR2 LQKENI. V gave up 6 bases and J gave up 2 bases, with 10 bases separating them. This CDR3 region has 13 residues. In DNA, the CDR3 is TGTGCCAGCTCTCAGACAGAAAACACTGAAGCTTTCTTT. It translates to CASSQTENTEAFF.

This rearrangement joins TRBV28 to TRBJ2-3, with a possible D match to TRBD2 (6 bases). The CDR3 loop spans 15 amino acids. Trimming shortened V by 8 bases and J by 3 bases, and 18 bases separated the two germline ends. Germline V gene sequence: CDR1 MDHEN, CDR2 SYDVKM. The chain's CDR3 is CASPPGEEPTDTQYF. The CDR3 nucleotides are TGTGCCAGCCCCCCCGGGGAGGAGCCTACAGATACGCAGTATTTT.

The CDR3, as DNA: TGTGCCAGCAGGGACTTTAAGTCTGGAAACACCATATATTTT. It translates to CASRDFKSGNTIYF. The rearrangement links TRBV2 to TRBJ1-3; D is unclear. V lost 6 bases and J 1 base, leaving 10 bases between the germline ends. The CDR3 is made up of 14 amino acids. From germline, CDR1 is SNHLY and CDR2 FYNNEI.

The rearrangement joins TRBV5-4 to TRBJ2-5, with TRBD2 identical over 13 bases. CDR3 size: 16 residues. V shed 3 bases and J 5 bases; nucleotides not matched to a gene: 7. Per the germline V gene, CDR1 is SGHNT and CDR2 is YYREEE (reference sequence). CDR3 nucleotide sequence: TGTGCCAGCAGCTCATGGACTAGCGGGAGTGGGGAGACCCAGTACTTC. It codes for CASSSWTSGSGETQYF.

V and J are TRBV30 and TRBJ1-5; the D gene is possibly TRBD1 (6 bases). The CDR3 runs 16 residues. Per germline, CDR1 GTSNPN and CDR2 SVGIG (reference sequence). V gave up 4 bases and J gave up 2 bases, with 18 bases separating them. The CDR3 spells CAWTPSGAGGNQPQHF. The CDR3 bases are TGTGCCTGGACCCCATCAGGGGCTGGGGGCAATCAGCCCCAGCATTTT.

This chain connects TRBV6-6 to TRBJ2-7; 8 bases line up with TRBD1. Trimming removed 6 bases from V and 7 bases from J; junction bases left unmatched: 11. CDR3 length: 14 residues. Germline V gene sequence: CDR1 MNHNY, CDR2 SVGAGI (reference sequence). CDR3: CASRSDRARGEQYF. The CDR3 DNA is TGTGCCAGCAGATCGGACAGGGCAAGGGGGGAGCAGTACTTC.

This chain uses TRBV2 with TRBJ1-2, with 9 bases fitting TRBD1. CDR1 is SNHLY, CDR2 FYNNEI, per germline. Trimming took 10 bases from V and 6 from J; bases not matched to a gene: 9. This CDR3 has 13 amino acids. CDR3 nucleotides: TGTGCCACCACCCCACAGGGGGCAAATGGCTACACCTTC. Its translation: CATTPQGANGYTF. Combining the CDR3 with reference TRBV2 and TRBJ1-2 gives the whole variable domain EPEVTQTPSHQVTQMGQEVILRCVPISNHLYFYWYRQILGQKVEFLVSFYNNEISEKSEIFDDQFSVERPDGSNFTLKIRSTKLEDSAMYFCATTPQGANGYTFGSGTRLTVV.

This chain links TRBV18 with TRBJ2-7, with a possible D match to TRBD1 (6 bases). The ends were cut back, 6 bases at V and 0 bases at J, with 12 bases in the middle. The CDR3 spans 14 residues. Germline V gene sequence: CDR1 KGHSH, CDR2 LQKENI. This CDR3 reads CASSPDSFSYEQYF. Here the CDR3 DNA reads TGTGCCAGCTCCCCGGACAGCTTCTCCTACGAGCAGTACTTC.

This clone was recorded once. J is TRBJ2-5 and V is TRBV19, with 14 bases fitting TRBD2. Unmatched junction bases numbered 4, after V lost 5 bases and J lost 5 bases. CDR1 and CDR2 (germline): LNHDA, SQIVND (reference sequence). The CDR3 has 15 amino acids. The CDR3 spells CASSQGLAGDETQYF. In DNA, the CDR3 is TGTGCCAGTAGTCAGGGACTAGCGGGAGACGAGACCCAGTACTTC. Filled out from reference TRBV19 and TRBJ2-5, the complete variable domain reads DGGITQSPKYLFRKEGQNVTLSCEQNLNHDAMYWYRQDPGQGLRLIYYSQIVNDFQKGDIAEGYSVSREKKESFPLTVTSAQKNPTAFYLCASSQGLAGDETQYFGPGTRLLVL.

This chain connects TRBV6-1 to TRBJ2-5; tentative D call: TRBD1 (6 bases). Trimming stripped 6 bases from V and 5 bases from J, with 22 bases between. There are 16 residues in the CDR3. The germline V gene has CDR1 MNHNS and CDR2 SASEGT. The CDR3 bases are TGTGCCAGCAGGGAAACTTCAAGTGGGGGCCTGGAGACCCAGTACTTC. Translation: CASRETSSGGLETQYF.

This sequence joins TRBV2 and TRBJ2-1; a weak D match, TRBD2 (5 bases). The ends were cut back, 0 bases at V and 0 bases at J, with 9 bases in the middle. The CDR3 covers 16 residues. Germline assignment: CDR1 SNHLY and CDR2 FYNNEI. CDR3 in DNA: TGTGCCAGCAGTGAAGCCAGCGGAAGCTCCTACAATGAGCAGTTCTTC. Translation: CASSEASGSSYNEQFF.

This rearrangement joins TRBV6-6 to TRBJ1-2; possibly TRBD1 for D (5 bases). Germline CDR1 MNHNY, CDR2 SVGAGI (reference sequence). This CDR3 has 13 residues. V gave up 2 bases and J gave up 2 bases, with 6 bases separating them. This CDR3 reads CASSYPGNYGYTF. The DNA for the CDR3 is TGTGCCAGCAGTTACCCAGGGAACTATGGCTACACCTTC.

The V call is TRBV10-3, the J call TRBJ1-4; TRBD1 aligns across 8 bases. The CDR3 loop spans 15 amino acids. With V trimmed by 10 bases and J by 7 bases, 14 bases remained unmatched. Germline V gene sequence: CDR1 ENHRY, CDR2 SYGVKD. Here the CDR3 reads CATGWRTGISEKLFF. CDR3 DNA sequence: TGTGCCACCGGGTGGCGGACAGGGATAAGTGAAAAACTGTTTTTT.

CDR3 coding DNA: TGTGCCAGCAGCTTAAGAAGCGGCCCGGGCAATCAGCCCCAGCATTTT. It codes for CASSLRSGPGNQPQHF. The chain uses TRBV7-2 and TRBJ1-5; unclear D gene. Trimming cost V 2 bases and J 2 bases, with 13 bases left between them. Per germline, CDR1 SGHTA and CDR2 FQGNSA. This CDR3 is 16 amino acids long.

Written as DNA, the CDR3 is TGTGCCAGCAGTAGGGACAGGGGGCGTTACGAGCAGTACTTC. Translation gives CASSRDRGRYEQYF. This sequence joins TRBV2 and TRBJ2-7; 12 nucleotides align to TRBD1. This CDR3 spans 14 amino acids. V gave up 5 bases and J gave up 4 bases; unmatched junction bases: 3. Germline-derived CDR1 and CDR2 are SNHLY and FYNNEI.

This chain's CDR3 is CASRITGGSSETQYF. CDR3 coding DNA: TGCGCCAGCAGGATCACAGGGGGCTCATCTGAGACCCAGTACTTC. V gene TRBV5-1 combines with J gene TRBJ2-5; TRBD1 matches at 9 bases. After removal of 5 bases from V and 5 bases from J, the junction contained 10 bases not matched to a gene. The length of the CDR3 is 15 residues. CDR1 and CDR2 from the germline V gene are SGHRS and YFSETQ.

V and J are TRBV29-1 and TRBJ1-2; D not certain. Germline V lookup: CDR1 SQVTM, CDR2 ANQGSEA. V dropped 6 bases and J dropped 7 bases, with 9 bases sitting between them. The CDR3 is 10 amino acids. This CDR3 is CSVWQRGYTF. The DNA of the CDR3 is TGCAGCGTGTGGCAACGTGGCTACACCTTC.

The J gene is TRBJ2-3, the V gene TRBV6-6; 7 nucleotides line up with TRBD1. There are 15 residues in the CDR3. Germline CDR1 and CDR2: MNHNY and SVGAGI (reference sequence). Trimming removed 5 bases from V and 3 bases from J; junction bases left unmatched: 8. The CDR3 reads CASSKQGTGTDTQYF. As DNA, the CDR3 is TGTGCCAGCAGTAAACAGGGGACCGGGACAGATACGCAGTATTTT.

This clone was seen a handful of times. The gene calls are TRBV7-2 and TRBJ2-5; 12 positions match TRBD2. CDR1 is SGHTA, CDR2 FQGNSA, per germline. There are 17 residues in the CDR3. After removal of 5 bases from V and 5 bases from J, the junction contained 12 bases not matched to a gene. CDR3 DNA: TGTGCCAGCAGCCCGAGGGTGACTAGCGGGAGTGGGGAGACCCAGTACTTC. It is translated as CASSPRVTSGSGETQYF.